This entry lists 5 T cell receptor beta chains sequenced from one sample in a study of blood T cells in healthy people across ages (dated by TCRdb to between 2015 and 2016). Receptor libraries were prepared by 5' RACE. The reads were generated on an Illumina HiSeq 2500. A second PCR of about 6 to 11 cycles was performed with a sample-barcoded 5' primer and a J-beta primer mix. TCRdb reprocessing: public reads trimmed at Q25 with fastp, clones called with MiXCR, in-frame beta chains kept. One record per CDR3 amino acid sequence lists the most common genes and DNA. The sample includes hundreds of thousands of distinct CDR3 sequences, with approximately 60% observed a single time. The ten most abundant clones make up around 24% of the sample. Input material: blood. The receptors originated from a man in his forties in good health.

This clonotype was seen only a few times. The genes are TRBV4-3 and TRBJ2-3; TRBD2 matches 9 bases. The germline V gene has CDR1 LGHNA and CDR2 YSLEER. The trim removed 0 bases at V and 5 bases at J, leaving 3 bases unmatched. The CDR3 has 15 residues. The CDR3 region has the DNA TGCGCCAGCAGCCAAGAGGGACTAGCAATAGATACGCAGTATTTT. The encoded protein is CASSQEGLAIDTQYF.

This clonotype was detected a few times. The chain joins TRBV3-1 to TRBJ2-6, with TRBD2 matching over 11 bases. The J segment lost 0 bases and the V segment lost 3 bases, leaving 10 bases of the junction unmatched. The CDR3 is 20 amino acids. Per the germline V gene, CDR1 is LGHDT and CDR2 is YNNKEL (reference sequence). CDR3 sequence reads: CASSHPGLAGILSGANVLTF. DNA for the CDR3: TGTGCCAGCAGCCACCCCGGACTAGCGGGCATACTCTCTGGGGCCAACGTCCTGACTTTC.

CDR3 coding DNA: TGCAGTGCTAGAGTCAGTCTGGGAGGGAGTTCACCCCTCCACTTT. Its protein is CSARVSLGGSSPLHF. The chain employs TRBV20-1 and TRBJ1-6; no clear D. CDR3 length: 15 amino acids. The ends were cut back, 1 base at V and 9 bases at J, with 16 bases in the middle. The germline V gene has CDR1 DFQATT and CDR2 SNEGSKA (reference sequence).

The chain is built from TRBV28 and TRBJ1-2; the D is unclear. The CDR3 runs 14 residues. Per germline, CDR1 MDHEN and CDR2 SYDVKM. V was clipped by 6 bases and J by 0 bases, with 11 bases between them. In nucleotides, the CDR3 is TGTGCCAGCAGCTCAATAGATTCTAACTATGGCTACACCTTC. Its translation: CASSSIDSNYGYTF.

The V and J genes are TRBV4-3 and TRBJ2-1, with 8 bases identical to TRBD2. This CDR3 region has 17 residues. Germline V gives CDR1 LGHNA, CDR2 YSLEER. The J segment lost 1 base and the V segment lost 5 bases, leaving 10 bases of the junction unmatched. CDR3 nucleotides: TGCGCCAGCAGCTTCTACCCCGGGGGGGCATCCTACAATGAGCAGTTCTTC. Protein sequence: CASSFYPGGASYNEQFF.